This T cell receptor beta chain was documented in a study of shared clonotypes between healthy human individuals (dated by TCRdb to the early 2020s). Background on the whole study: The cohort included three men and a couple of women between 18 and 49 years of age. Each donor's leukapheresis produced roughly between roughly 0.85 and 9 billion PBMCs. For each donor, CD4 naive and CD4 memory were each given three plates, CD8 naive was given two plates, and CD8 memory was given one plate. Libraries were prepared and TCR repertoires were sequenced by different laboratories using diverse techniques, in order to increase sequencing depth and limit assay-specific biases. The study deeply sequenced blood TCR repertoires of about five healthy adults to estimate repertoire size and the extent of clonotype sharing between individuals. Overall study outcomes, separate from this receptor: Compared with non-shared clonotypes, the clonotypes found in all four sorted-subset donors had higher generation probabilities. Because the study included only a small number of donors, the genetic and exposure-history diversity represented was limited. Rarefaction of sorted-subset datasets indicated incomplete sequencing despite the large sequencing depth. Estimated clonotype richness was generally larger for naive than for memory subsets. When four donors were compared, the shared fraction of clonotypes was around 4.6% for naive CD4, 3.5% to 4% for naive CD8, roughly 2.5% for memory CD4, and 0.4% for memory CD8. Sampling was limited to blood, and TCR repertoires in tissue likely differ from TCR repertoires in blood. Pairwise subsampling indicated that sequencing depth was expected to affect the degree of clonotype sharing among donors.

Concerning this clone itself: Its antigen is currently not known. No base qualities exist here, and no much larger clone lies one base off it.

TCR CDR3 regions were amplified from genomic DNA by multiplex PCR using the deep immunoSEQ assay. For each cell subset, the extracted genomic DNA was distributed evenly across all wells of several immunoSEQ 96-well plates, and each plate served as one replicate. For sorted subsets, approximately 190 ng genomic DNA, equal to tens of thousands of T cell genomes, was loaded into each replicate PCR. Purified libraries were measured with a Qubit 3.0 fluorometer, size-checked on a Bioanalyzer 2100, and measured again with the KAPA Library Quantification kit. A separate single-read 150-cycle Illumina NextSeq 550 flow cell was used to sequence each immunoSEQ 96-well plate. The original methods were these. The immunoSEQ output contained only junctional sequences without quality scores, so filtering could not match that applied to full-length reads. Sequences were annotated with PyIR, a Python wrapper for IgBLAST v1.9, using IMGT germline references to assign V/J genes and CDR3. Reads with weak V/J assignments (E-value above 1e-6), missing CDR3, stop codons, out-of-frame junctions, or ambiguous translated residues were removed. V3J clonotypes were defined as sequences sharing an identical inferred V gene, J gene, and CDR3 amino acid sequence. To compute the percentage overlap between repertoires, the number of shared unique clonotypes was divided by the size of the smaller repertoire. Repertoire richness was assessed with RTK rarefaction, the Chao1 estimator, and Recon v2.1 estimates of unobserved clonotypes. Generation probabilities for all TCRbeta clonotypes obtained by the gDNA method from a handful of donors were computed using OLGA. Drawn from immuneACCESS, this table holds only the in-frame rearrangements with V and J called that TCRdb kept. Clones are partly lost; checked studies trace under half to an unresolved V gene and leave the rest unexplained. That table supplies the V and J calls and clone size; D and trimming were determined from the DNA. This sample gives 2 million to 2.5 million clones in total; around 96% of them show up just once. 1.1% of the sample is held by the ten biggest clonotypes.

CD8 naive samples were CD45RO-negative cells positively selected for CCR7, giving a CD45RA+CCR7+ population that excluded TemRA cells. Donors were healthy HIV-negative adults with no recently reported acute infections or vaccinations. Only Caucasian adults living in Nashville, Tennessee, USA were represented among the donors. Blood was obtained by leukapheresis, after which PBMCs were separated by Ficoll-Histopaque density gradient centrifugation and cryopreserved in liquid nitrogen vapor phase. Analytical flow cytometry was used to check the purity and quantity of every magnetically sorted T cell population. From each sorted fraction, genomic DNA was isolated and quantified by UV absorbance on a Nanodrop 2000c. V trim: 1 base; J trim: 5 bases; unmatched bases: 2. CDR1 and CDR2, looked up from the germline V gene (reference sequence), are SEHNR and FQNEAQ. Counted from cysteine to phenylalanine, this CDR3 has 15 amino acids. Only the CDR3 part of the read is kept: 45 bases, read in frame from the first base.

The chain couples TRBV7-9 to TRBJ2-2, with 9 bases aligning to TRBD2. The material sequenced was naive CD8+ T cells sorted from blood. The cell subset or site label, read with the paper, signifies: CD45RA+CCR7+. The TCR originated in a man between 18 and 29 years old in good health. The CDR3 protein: CASSLVSGGTGELFF. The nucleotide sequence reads TGTGCCAGCAGCTTAGTTAGCGGGGGAACCGGGGAGCTGTTTTTT.